The next 29 T cell receptor beta chains were all read from a single sample in a study of shared clonotypes between healthy human individuals (dated by TCRdb to about 2020). Library preparation used the immunoSEQ multiplex PCR assay. TCRdb took this table from immuneACCESS and kept in-frame rearrangements with V and J called. Such tables lack part of the clones; where checked against another copy, unresolved V genes explain under half of the gap, and the rest is unexplained. The sample includes some 2,000,000 clones, with approximately 95% observed a single time. Of the sample, 0.1% to 0.15% falls within the top ten clones. The sequenced sample was naive CD4+ T cells sorted from blood. In light of the paper, this sample's cell subset or site label describes: CD45RA+ positively selected. These receptors were obtained from a man aged 18 to 30 in good health.

Only one count was recorded for this clone. V is TRBV2 and J is TRBJ2-2; a weak D match, TRBD1 (6 bases). Germline V gene lookup returns CDR1 SNHLY and CDR2 FYNNEI. V was pared by 4 bases and J by 3 bases, with 21 bases between. The CDR3 is 18 residues long. The CDR3 loop is CASSGSIGPGHYTGELFF. The CDR3 DNA is TGTGCCAGCAGTGGGTCCATCGGGCCGGGACACTACACCGGGGAGCTGTTTTTT.

This chain joins TRBV10-3 and TRBJ2-1; TRBD1 agrees at 10 bases. The CDR3 is made up of 15 amino acids. Trimming cost V 6 bases and J 3 bases; bases outside gene matches: 5. The V gene's germline CDR1 is ENHRY and CDR2 SYGVKD. Here the CDR3 DNA reads TGTGCCATCAGGACCGGGACAGGGGACTACAATGAGCAGTTCTTC. Translating gives CAIRTGTGDYNEQFF.

The chain uses TRBV7-2 and TRBJ2-7; 8 nucleotides align to TRBD1. V lost 5 bases, J lost 5 bases, and 11 bases stayed unmatched. Germline V lookup: CDR1 SGHTA, CDR2 FQGNSA. The CDR3 has 15 residues. The CDR3 nucleotides are TGTGCCAGCAGCGCCCAGGGGGCGAAAGTCAACGAGCAGTACTTC. It codes for CASSAQGAKVNEQYF.

A word on this clone: Additional DNA sequences in this sample encode the identical CDR3. This chain uses TRBV25-1 with TRBJ2-7; possibly TRBD1 for D (6 bases). Per the germline V gene, CDR1 is MGHDK and CDR2 is SYGVNS. CDR3 length: 12 residues. The V gene lost 6 bases and the J gene lost 2 bases, with 8 bases spanning the gap. For the CDR3, the DNA is TGTGCCAGCAGACAGGGACCCTACGAGCAGTACTTC. Its translation: CASRQGPYEQYF.

This sequence joins TRBV2 and TRBJ1-1, with D unresolved. CDR1 SNHLY and CDR2 FYNNEI come from the germline V gene. This CDR3 is 10 amino acids long. The V end was cut by 3 bases, the J end by 11 bases, with 7 bases between. In DNA form, the CDR3 reads TGTGCCAGCAGTGAGATTTCCGCTTTCTTT. Protein product: CASSEISAFF.

The rearrangement uses TRBV5-6 and TRBJ1-5; 10 bases agree with TRBD1. V lost 4 bases, J lost 4 bases, and 5 bases stayed unmatched. This CDR3 has 15 residues. The germline V gene encodes CDR1 SGHDT and CDR2 YYEEEE. Here the CDR3 reads CASSGGTGENQPQHF. CDR3 coding DNA: TGTGCCAGCAGCGGCGGGACAGGGGAAAATCAGCCCCAGCATTTT.

A word on this clone: Compared with germline, one end of the junction differs, possibly owing to a read error. The rearrangement joins TRBV19 to TRBJ1-1; weak D call: TRBD1 (6 bases). The CDR3 covers 13 residues. Germline V gene data show CDR1 as LNHDA and CDR2 as SQIVND (reference sequence). The CDR3 nucleotides read TGCGCCCTGAGGGGGGGAAGAATCCCTGGAGCTTTCTTT. Protein product: CALRGGRIPGAFF. The whole variable domain, filled in from reference TRBV19 and TRBJ1-1, reads DGGITQSPKYLFRKEGQNVTLSCEQNLNHDAMYWYRQDPGQGLRLIYYSQIVNDFQKGDIAEGYSVSREKKESFPLTVTSAQKNPTAFYLCALRGGRIPGAFFGQGTRLTVV.

The gene calls are TRBV7-2 and TRBJ1-1; D is undetermined. The CDR3 covers 12 residues. Germline loops: CDR1 SGHTA, CDR2 FQGNSA. V was shortened by 3 bases and J by 7 bases, with 9 bases between the two germline ends. The CDR3 sequence is CASSFEGFEAFF. The DNA for the CDR3 is TGTGCCAGCAGCTTCGAGGGTTTTGAAGCTTTCTTT.

This chain links TRBV6-1 with TRBJ2-7; 9 bases align to TRBD1. Germline loops: CDR1 MNHNS, CDR2 SASEGT. CDR3 length: 14 residues. Trimming cost V 7 bases and J 4 bases; bases outside gene matches: 8. The CDR3 region has the DNA TGTGCCAGCAATTCCGGGACAGGGATTTACGAGCAGTACTTC. Protein product: CASNSGTGIYEQYF.

The V and J genes are TRBV9 and TRBJ2-1, with 8 nucleotides matching TRBD1. The CDR3 totals 18 residues. The V segment lost 0 bases and the J segment 8 bases; nucleotides outside the gene matches: 16. Germline V gene sequence: CDR1 SGDLS, CDR2 YYNGEE. CDR3 sequence (DNA): TGTGCCAGCAGCGTAGGAAGGGCAGGGGGCTTCGATTGGGATGAGCAGTTCTTC. Its protein product is CASSVGRAGGFDWDEQFF.

The chain links TRBV5-4 to TRBJ2-1, with 9 bases aligning to TRBD2. Germline V CDR1 and CDR2: SGHNT, YYREEE (reference sequence). Trimming removed 0 bases from V and 4 bases from J; junction bases left unmatched: 8. This CDR3 is built from 17 residues. The CDR3 bases are TGTGCCAGCAGCTTGGCATCGGGACTAGCATCATACAATGAGCAGTTCTTC. Translation gives CASSLASGLASYNEQFF.

V is TRBV7-9 and J is TRBJ1-3, with D unresolved. This CDR3 comprises 18 residues. Germline values: CDR1 SEHNR, CDR2 FQNEAQ (reference sequence). V was pared by 0 bases and J by 0 bases, with 15 bases between. The CDR3 nucleotides read TGTGCCAGCAGCTTAGCGCGTGGAATTTTAGACTCTGGAAACACCATATATTTT. This encodes CASSLARGILDSGNTIYF.

The chain employs TRBV4-1 and TRBJ2-1, with 14 bases lining up with TRBD2. CDR3 length: 19 amino acids. Trimming took 4 bases from V and 0 from J; bases not matched to a gene: 8. The germline CDR1 and CDR2 sequences are MGHRA and YSYEKL. CDR3 residues: CASSRKRTSGGSSYNEQFF. The CDR3 coding sequence is TGCGCCAGCAGCCGGAAAAGGACTAGCGGGGGGAGCTCCTACAATGAGCAGTTCTTC.

The chain has TRBV30 and TRBJ2-1; possible D gene TRBD1, 7 bases. In germline, CDR1 is GTSNPN, CDR2 SVGIG (reference sequence). This CDR3 is built from 15 residues. V was clipped by 3 bases and J by 3 bases, with 15 bases between them. The CDR3 coding sequence is TGTGCCTGGAGCGTCAGGGGGGTGCTCTACAATGAGCAGTTCTTC. It encodes CAWSVRGVLYNEQFF. Using reference TRBV30 and TRBJ2-1 for the parts outside the CDR3, the full variable domain is SQTIHQWPATLVQPVGSPLSLECTVEGTSNPNLYWYRQAAGRGLQLLFYSVGIGQISSEVPQNLSASRPQDRQFILSSKKLLLSDSGFYLCAWSVRGVLYNEQFFGPGTRLTVL.

This chain links TRBV18 with TRBJ1-6; D is possibly TRBD1 (6 bases). Germline CDR1 is KGHSH and CDR2 is LQKENI. This CDR3 region has 13 residues. V was cut by 4 bases and J by 14 bases, with 15 bases left in between. CDR3 sequence reads: CASSQGRGSALHF. CDR3 nucleotides: TGTGCCAGCTCACAGGGCAGGGGATCAGCCCTCCACTTT. The full variable domain, rest sourced from reference TRBV18 and TRBJ1-6, is NAGVMQNPRHLVRRRGQEARLRCSPMKGHSHVYWYRQLPEEGLKFMVYLQKENIIDESGMPKERFSAEFPKEGPSILRIQQVVRGDSAAYFCASSQGRGSALHFGNGTRLTVT.

Only one count was recorded for this clone. This rearrangement joins TRBV29-1 to TRBJ2-7; 10 nucleotides line up with TRBD1. CDR1 and CDR2 from the germline V gene are SQVTM and ANQGSEA. This CDR3 comprises 12 residues. V dropped 7 bases and J dropped 6; count of bases not matched to a gene: 6. The CDR3 DNA is TGCAGCGCCTGGGACAGGGGCCGCGAGCAGTACTTC. It encodes CSAWDRGREQYF.

The V call is TRBV29-1, the J call TRBJ2-6, with D maybe TRBD1 (6 bases). Trimming pared 7 bases from V and 0 bases from J, leaving 16 bases between. The CDR3 spans 16 residues. The germline V gene has CDR1 SQVTM and CDR2 ANQGSEA. The CDR3 region has the DNA TGCAGCGCTCACAGGGCCCTAAGCTCTGGGGCCAACGTCCTGACTTTC. This gives the protein CSAHRALSSGANVLTF.

The gene calls are TRBV5-5 and TRBJ2-7; 7 bases map to TRBD2. V lost 2 bases, J lost 5 bases, and 7 bases stayed unmatched. The CDR3 runs to 14 residues. Germline CDR1 reads SGHKS; CDR2 reads YYEKEE (reference sequence). The CDR3 DNA reads TGTGCCAGCAGCTTCCGGGAGGTTTTCGACGAGCAGTACTTC. Its protein product is CASSFREVFDEQYF.

The chain carries TRBV5-8 and TRBJ2-7; D is possibly TRBD2 (6 bases). This CDR3 spans 16 amino acids. With 0 bases removed from V and 4 bases from J, the gap between germline ends came to 17 bases. CDR1 and CDR2 from the germline V gene are SGHTS and YDEGEE. DNA of the CDR3: TGTGCCAGCAGCTTGGCCGGAGGGTTTCGACCTTACGAGCAGTACTTC. This gives the protein CASSLAGGFRPYEQYF.

The J gene is TRBJ2-3, the V gene TRBV10-1; D is uncertain. V lost 3 bases, J lost 1 base, and 11 bases lay in between. The germline V gene has CDR1 WNHNN and CDR2 SYGVQD (reference sequence). CDR3 length: 15 amino acids. The CDR3 DNA sequence: TGCGCCAGCAGTGACGAGAGACCTGGCACAGATACGCAGTATTTT. This gives the protein CASSDERPGTDTQYF.

This chain uses TRBV5-5 with TRBJ2-7; TRBD1 is a possible D gene (6 bases). V lost 6 bases to trimming and J lost 3 bases, with 19 bases between them. The germline V gene encodes CDR1 SGHKS and CDR2 YYEKEE (reference sequence). The CDR3 covers 15 residues. In nucleotides, the CDR3 is TGTGCCAGCATAGGAGCGAGGGGGTACCTCTACGAGCAGTACTTC. Translated: CASIGARGYLYEQYF.

This clone was counted a single time. This chain uses TRBV30 with TRBJ1-3; 8 positions agree with TRBD1. This CDR3 is 14 amino acids long. Germline V gene sequence: CDR1 GTSNPN, CDR2 SVGIG (reference sequence). Unmatched junction bases numbered 7, after V lost 5 bases and J lost 4 bases. The CDR3 protein is CAWGDRGGGNTIYF. Here the CDR3 DNA reads TGTGCCTGGGGTGACAGGGGTGGCGGAAACACCATATATTTT.

This chain connects TRBV18 to TRBJ2-3; possible D gene TRBD1, 5 bases. Germline values: CDR1 KGHSH, CDR2 LQKENI. Trimming stripped 1 base from V and 2 bases from J, with 7 bases between. This CDR3 contains 14 residues. The CDR3 bases are TGTGCCAGCTCACCACAAGGGGACACAGATACGCAGTATTTT. It yields the protein CASSPQGDTDTQYF.

The chain couples TRBV7-2 to TRBJ1-3; the match to TRBD1 covers 10 bases. This CDR3 has 17 amino acids. CDR1 and CDR2 from the germline V gene are SGHTA and FQGNSA. Unmatched junction bases numbered 8, after V lost 2 bases and J lost 4 bases. CDR3 sequence reads: CASSLSGTGAYGNTIYF. The DNA for the CDR3 is TGTGCCAGCAGCTTATCCGGGACAGGGGCCTACGGAAACACCATATATTTT.

Only one count was recorded for this clone. Being one base from a much bigger clone, this may be a read error. Other nucleotide sequences in the sample specify the same CDR3. V usage is TRBV30 and J usage is TRBJ2-7, with 14 bases lining up with TRBD2. The germline V gene has CDR1 GTSNPN and CDR2 SVGIG (reference sequence). This CDR3 comprises 17 residues. The CDR3 DNA reads as TGCGCCTGGAGGGGACTAGCGGGAGACCAATCGGCCTACGAGCAGTACTTC. As protein: CAWRGLAGDQSAYEQYF.

The genes are TRBV28 and TRBJ1-4, with 7 bases aligning to TRBD1. This CDR3 region has 16 residues. Losses at the gene ends were 7 bases for V and 7 bases for J; bases not matched to a gene: 15. Germline V CDR1 and CDR2: MDHEN, SYDVKM. This CDR3 is CASKGSGTANTEKLFF. The CDR3 DNA reads TGTGCCAGCAAGGGCTCGGGGACAGCCAACACTGAAAAACTGTTTTTT. Using reference TRBV28 and TRBJ1-4 for the parts outside the CDR3, the full variable domain is DVKVTQSSRYLVKRTGEKVFLECVQDMDHENMFWYRQDPGLGLRLIYFSYDVKMKEKGDIPEGYSVSREKKERFSLILESASTNQTSMYLCASKGSGTANTEKLFFGSGTQLSVL.

This rearrangement joins TRBV15 to TRBJ2-1; 13 nucleotides agree with TRBD2. This CDR3 is 16 amino acids long. Germline CDR1 reads LNHNV; CDR2 reads YYDKDF (reference sequence). The V and J ends lost 5 bases and 8 bases, in that order; junction bases with no gene match: 9. CDR3 coding DNA: TGTGCCACCAGCCCAGGGAGGACTAGCGGGGGTGATGAGCAGTTCTTC. Translated: CATSPGRTSGGDEQFF. Looking up the rest from reference TRBV15 and TRBJ2-1 gives the full variable domain: DAMVIQNPRYQVTQFGKPVTLSCSQTLNHNVMYWYQQKSSQAPKLLFHYYDKDFNNEADTPDNFQSRRPNTSFCFLDIRSPGLGDTAMYLCATSPGRTSGGDEQFFGPGTRLTVL.

This clone has only one observation. Additional DNA sequences in this sample encode the identical CDR3. The rearrangement joins TRBV7-2 to TRBJ2-7; 8 bases fit TRBD2. Trimming at V came to 1 base and at J to 4 bases, leaving 6 bases not matched to a gene. The CDR3 is 15 residues long. Germline V gives CDR1 SGHTA, CDR2 FQGNSA. CDR3 sequence reads: CASSLVTGGPYEQYF. CDR3 in DNA: TGTGCCAGCAGCTTAGTAACGGGAGGGCCGTACGAGCAGTACTTC.

Only one count was recorded for this clone. CDR3 sequence: CASSQDGTSGFNEQFF. Written as DNA, the CDR3 is TGCGCCAGCAGCCAAGATGGGACTAGCGGGTTCAATGAGCAGTTCTTC. The rearrangement links TRBV4-1 to TRBJ2-1, with 12 bases aligning to TRBD2. V dropped 0 bases and J dropped 6; count of bases not matched to a gene: 3. CDR3 length: 16 residues. CDR1 and CDR2 (germline): MGHRA, YSYEKL.